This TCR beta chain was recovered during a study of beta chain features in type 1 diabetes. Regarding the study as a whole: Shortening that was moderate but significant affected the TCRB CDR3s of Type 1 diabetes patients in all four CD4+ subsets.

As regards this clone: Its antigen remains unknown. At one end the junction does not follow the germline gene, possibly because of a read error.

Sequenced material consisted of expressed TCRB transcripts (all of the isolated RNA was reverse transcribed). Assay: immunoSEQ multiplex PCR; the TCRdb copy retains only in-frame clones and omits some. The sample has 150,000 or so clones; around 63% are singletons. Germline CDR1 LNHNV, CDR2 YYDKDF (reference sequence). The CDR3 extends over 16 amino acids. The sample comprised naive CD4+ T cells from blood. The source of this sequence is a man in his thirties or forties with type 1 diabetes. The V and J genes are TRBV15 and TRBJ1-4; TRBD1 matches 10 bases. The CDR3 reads CATRREGQGIGEKLFF. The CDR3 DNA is TGTGCCACCAGAAGAGAGGGACAGGGGATTGGTGAAAAACTGTTTTTT.